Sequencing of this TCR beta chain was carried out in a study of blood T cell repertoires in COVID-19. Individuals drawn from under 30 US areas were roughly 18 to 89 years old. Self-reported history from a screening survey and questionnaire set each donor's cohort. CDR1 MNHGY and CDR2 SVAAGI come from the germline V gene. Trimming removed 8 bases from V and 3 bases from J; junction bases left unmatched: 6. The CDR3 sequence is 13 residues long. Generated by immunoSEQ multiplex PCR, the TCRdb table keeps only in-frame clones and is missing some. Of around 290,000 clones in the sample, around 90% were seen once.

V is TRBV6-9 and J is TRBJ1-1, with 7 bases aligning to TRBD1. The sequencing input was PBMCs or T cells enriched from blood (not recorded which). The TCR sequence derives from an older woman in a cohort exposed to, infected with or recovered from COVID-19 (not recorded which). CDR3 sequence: CASGNRGDTEAFF. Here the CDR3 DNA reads TGTGCCAGCGGGAACAGGGGAGACACTGAAGCTTTCTTT.